This T cell receptor (beta chain) stems from a study of T-cell memory formation after mild COVID-19. Study summary: Among the donors, TCR clusters were largely specific to each donor. Study-level findings and limits: Clones that contracted from day 15 to 85 had balanced CD4/CD8; later expanders were CD4+ biased. CD4+ contracting clones were mainly CM and EM; CD8+ ones, EMRA.

There are a few counts of this clonotype. What it binds is not known. Constant-segment primers and 5'RACE yielded cDNA libraries for TCR alpha and TCR beta, each carrying sample barcodes and UMIs. Via MiXCR, TCRdb re-called the 5' RACE reads, giving one row per CDR3 protein. The table lists approximately 190,000 distinct CDR3 sequences, about a sixth of them singletons. This CDR3 has 13 amino acids. V was pared by 2 bases and J by 8 bases, with 12 bases between. CDR1 and CDR2 from the germline V gene are SGHTA and FQGNSA. Sequencing was performed on PBMCs or a T cell subset sorted from them (not recorded which). The TCR originated in an adult woman who had mild COVID-19 (a few samples of this study predate the infection). Cell type and time point are not known. V gene TRBV7-2 combines with J gene TRBJ1-2, with D maybe TRBD1 (6 bases). CDR3 DNA: TGTGCCAGCAGCTTACCGGGGGCTAGGGGCTACACCTTC. It yields the protein CASSLPGARGYTF.